These 17 T cell receptor beta chains were all obtained from the same sample, sequenced in a study of blood T cells in healthy people across ages. A J-beta primer mix and a sample-barcoded 5' primer were used in a second PCR of roughly 6 to 11 cycles. One entry per CDR3 protein results from TCRdb running MiXCR on the 5' RACE reads. There are about a million distinct CDR3 sequences in the sample; about 48% occur only once, and about an eighth lies in the top ten. Sequences were obtained from blood. These receptors were collected from a man aged 25 to 40 in good health.

The V and J genes are TRBV25-1 and TRBJ2-4, with no clear D. CDR3 size: 11 residues. V shed 3 bases and J shed 15 bases, with 12 bases lying between them. Germline V CDR1 and CDR2: MGHDK, SYGVNS. CDR3 amino acids: CASSENGPPYF. The CDR3 DNA sequence: TGTGCCAGCAGTGAGAATGGGCCCCCGTACTTC.

This clonotype was picked up many times. The rearrangement links TRBV12-3 or TRBV12-4 to TRBJ1-2; a weak D match, TRBD1 (5 bases). Trimming stripped 4 bases from V and 5 bases from J, with 5 bases between. The CDR3 has 11 amino acids. The CDR3 region is CASSSGYGYTF. The CDR3 DNA reads TGTGCCAGCAGTTCAGGGTATGGCTACACCTTC.

The chain links TRBV28 to TRBJ2-7, with TRBD2 matching over 9 bases. Germline CDR1 reads MDHEN; CDR2 reads SYDVKM. Trimming took 5 bases from V and 1 from J; bases not matched to a gene: 18. The CDR3 contains 19 residues. The chain's CDR3 is CASSGVWGSGGSRSYEQYF. The DNA of the CDR3 is TGTGCCAGCAGTGGCGTGTGGGGTAGCGGGGGTTCTCGATCCTACGAGCAGTACTTC.

The chain carries TRBV27 and TRBJ2-1, with TRBD2 matching over 10 bases. Germline trimming cut 2 bases from V and 6 bases from J; bases unmatched to any gene: 7. CDR1 and CDR2 from the germline V gene are MNHEY and SMNVEV (reference sequence). This CDR3 has 16 amino acids. The CDR3: CASSLLGASGGNEQFF. Here the CDR3 DNA reads TGTGCCAGCAGTTTACTGGGGGCTAGCGGGGGCAATGAGCAGTTCTTC.

This clonotype was counted only a few times. V gene TRBV7-2 combines with J gene TRBJ2-3; 7 bases agree with TRBD2. Germline CDR1 and CDR2: SGHTA and FQGNSA. Trimming at V came to 1 base and at J to 5 bases, leaving 6 bases not matched to a gene. The CDR3 length is 15 residues. Here the CDR3 reads CASSLVASGLDTQYF. CDR3 bases: TGTGCCAGCAGCTTAGTCGCTAGCGGTCTAGATACGCAGTATTTT.

This clonotype was found many times. CDR3 region: CASSAGTSGYNEQFF. The CDR3 bases are TGTGCCAGCAGTGCAGGGACTAGCGGGTACAATGAGCAGTTCTTC. V is TRBV6-2 or TRBV6-3 and J is TRBJ2-1; 12 bases line up with TRBD2. CDR1 MNHEY and CDR2 SVGEGT come from the germline V gene. The V gene end was trimmed by 5 bases and the J gene end by 4 bases; junction bases not matched to a gene: 3. This CDR3 has 15 residues.

The chain carries TRBV3-1 and TRBJ2-4; TRBD1 matches 7 bases. Judging by the DNA end, TRBJ2-7 fits better; the J call may be wrong. Germline assignment: CDR1 LGHDT and CDR2 YNNKEL (reference sequence). This CDR3 has 15 amino acids. CDR3 sequence (DNA): TGTGCCAGCAGCCTTAGGGGGCCCATCGCCTACGAGCAGTACTTC. Protein: CASSLRGPIAYEQYF.

The chain uses TRBV6-4 and TRBJ2-4; a weak D match, TRBD2 (6 bases). The J call may be mistaken, given a closer DNA end match to TRBJ2-7. Germline loops: CDR1 MRHNA, CDR2 SNTAGT. The CDR3 is 15 amino acids. The CDR3 is CASNRTVQGGYEQYF. The CDR3 DNA sequence: TGTGCCAGCAACCGTACGGTGCAGGGAGGCTACGAGCAGTACTTC.

V and J are TRBV29-1 and TRBJ2-2; D not certain. The CDR3 runs 11 residues. V dropped 4 bases and J dropped 4 bases, with 4 bases sitting between them. Germline V CDR1 and CDR2: SQVTM, ANQGSEA. CDR3 bases: TGCAGCGTTGGCTTCACCGGGGAGCTGTTTTTT. This encodes CSVGFTGELFF.

The chain has TRBV4-2 and TRBJ2-1; TRBD2 might be the D (6 bases). Deletions cut 1 base from V and 3 bases from J, with 10 bases between. CDR3 length: 15 amino acids. CDR1 is LGHNA and CDR2 is YNFKEQ in the germline V gene. The CDR3 coding sequence is TGTGCCAGCAGCCAAGCCCCGGGGGACTACAATGAGCAGTTCTTC. It translates to CASSQAPGDYNEQFF.

This clonotype has only a few counts. The chain carries TRBV7-8 and TRBJ1-2; 8 bases agree with TRBD1. CDR3 length: 14 residues. V lost 1 base and J lost 9; bases outside the gene matches: 7. Germline CDR1 and CDR2: SGHVS and FQNEAQ. The CDR3 loop reads CASSLVRGRGSYTF. DNA of the CDR3: TGTGCCAGCAGCTTAGTCAGGGGGCGCGGGAGCTACACCTTC.

The CDR3 nucleotides are TGTGCCAGCAGCGAAATCGAGTCGGGCCGCTATAATTCACCCCTCCACTTT. This translates into CASSEIESGRYNSPLHF. The chain combines TRBV28 with TRBJ1-6; D is ambiguous. Trimming cost V 6 bases and J 3 bases, with 18 bases left between them. CDR1 is MDHEN and CDR2 is SYDVKM in the germline V gene. CDR3 length: 17 residues.

This clonotype was detected only once. The J gene is TRBJ1-1, the V gene TRBV27; D remains ambiguous. The CDR3 length is 19 residues. Germline CDR1 and CDR2: MNHEY and SMNVEV (reference sequence). Trimming removed 0 bases from V and 0 bases from J, with 20 bases in between. The CDR3 reads CASSLSAGSVSTMNTEAFF. As DNA, the CDR3 is TGTGCCAGCAGTTTATCGGCGGGGTCGGTCTCGACCATGAACACTGAAGCTTTCTTT.

For this clonotype: One end of the junction is discordant with germline, which a read error may explain. The chain combines TRBV6-1 with TRBJ2-6; D assignment may be TRBD1 or TRBD2 (6 bases each). This CDR3 has 16 residues. The germline V gene encodes CDR1 MNHNS and CDR2 SASEGT. The CDR3 loop is CASSDGGLSGTNVLTF. In DNA form, the CDR3 reads TGTGCCAGCAGTGACGGGGGCCTCTCTGGGACCAACGTCCTGACTTTC.

This chain joins TRBV19 and TRBJ2-7; possibly TRBD1 for D (6 bases). CDR1 LNHDA and CDR2 SQIVND come from the germline V gene (reference sequence). The V and J ends lost 3 bases and 0 bases respectively, with 15 bases between them. There are 16 residues in the CDR3. The DNA of the CDR3 is TGTGCCAGTAGTATGCACCAGGGGATGAGCTCCTACGAGCAGTACTTC. It encodes CASSMHQGMSSYEQYF.

There are a few counts of this clonotype. This chain joins TRBV12-3 or TRBV12-4 and TRBJ2-5; 8 bases match TRBD1. J was trimmed by 11 bases and V by 4 bases; bases with no gene match: 9. This CDR3 spans 13 amino acids. CDR3 nucleotides: TGTGCCAGCAGTTGGGGACAGGAGAATGAGCAGTACTTC. Amino acid sequence: CASSWGQENEQYF.

The chain couples TRBV10-3 to TRBJ2-1; 8 bases map to TRBD1. Per the germline V gene, CDR1 is ENHRY and CDR2 is SYGVKD. V trimming: 7 bases; J trimming: 9 bases; junction bases outside the gene matches: 8. The CDR3 loop spans 13 amino acids. The CDR3 loop is CAITGGTGGEQFF. The CDR3 region has the DNA TGTGCCATCACAGGGGGCACGGGTGGTGAGCAGTTCTTC.